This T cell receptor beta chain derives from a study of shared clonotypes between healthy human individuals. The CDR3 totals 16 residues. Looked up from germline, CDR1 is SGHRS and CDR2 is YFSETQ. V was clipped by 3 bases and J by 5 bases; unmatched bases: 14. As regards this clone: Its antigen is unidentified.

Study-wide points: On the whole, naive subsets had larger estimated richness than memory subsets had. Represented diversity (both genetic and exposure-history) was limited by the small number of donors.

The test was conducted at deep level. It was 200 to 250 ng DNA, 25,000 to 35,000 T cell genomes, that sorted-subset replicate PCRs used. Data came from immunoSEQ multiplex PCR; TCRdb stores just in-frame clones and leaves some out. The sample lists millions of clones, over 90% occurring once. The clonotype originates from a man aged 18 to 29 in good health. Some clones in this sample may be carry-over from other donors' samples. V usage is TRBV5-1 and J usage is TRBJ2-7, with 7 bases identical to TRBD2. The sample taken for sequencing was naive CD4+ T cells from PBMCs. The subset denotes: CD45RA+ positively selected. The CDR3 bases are TGCGCCAGCAGCTCAAAGCTGGCTAGCGGCGGCGACGAGCAGTACTTC. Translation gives CASSSKLASGGDEQYF.